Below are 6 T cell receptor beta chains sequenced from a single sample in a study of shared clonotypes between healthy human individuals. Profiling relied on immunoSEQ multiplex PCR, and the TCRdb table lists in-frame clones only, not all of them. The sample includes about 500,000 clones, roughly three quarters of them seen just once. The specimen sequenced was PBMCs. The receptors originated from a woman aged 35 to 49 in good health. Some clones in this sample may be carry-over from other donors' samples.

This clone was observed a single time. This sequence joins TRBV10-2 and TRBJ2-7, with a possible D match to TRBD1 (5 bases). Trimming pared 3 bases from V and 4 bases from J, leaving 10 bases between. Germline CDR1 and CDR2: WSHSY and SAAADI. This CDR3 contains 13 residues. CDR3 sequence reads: CASSDPAGYEQYF. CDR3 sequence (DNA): TGCGCCAGCAGTGACCCGGCAGGGTACGAGCAGTACTTC.

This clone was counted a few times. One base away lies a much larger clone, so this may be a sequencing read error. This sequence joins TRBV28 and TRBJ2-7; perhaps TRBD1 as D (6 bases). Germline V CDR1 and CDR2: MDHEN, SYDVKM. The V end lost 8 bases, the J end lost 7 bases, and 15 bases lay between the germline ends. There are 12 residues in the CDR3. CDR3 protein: CASGGQSWEQYF. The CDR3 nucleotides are TGTGCCAGCGGTGGACAGTCTTGGGAGCAGTACTTC.

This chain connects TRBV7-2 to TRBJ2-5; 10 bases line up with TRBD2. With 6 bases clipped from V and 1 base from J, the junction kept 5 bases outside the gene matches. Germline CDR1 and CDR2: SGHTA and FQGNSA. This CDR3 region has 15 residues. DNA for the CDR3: TGTGCCAGCAGGAGGAGCGGGAGGGCCCAAGAGACCCAGTACTTC. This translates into CASRRSGRAQETQYF.

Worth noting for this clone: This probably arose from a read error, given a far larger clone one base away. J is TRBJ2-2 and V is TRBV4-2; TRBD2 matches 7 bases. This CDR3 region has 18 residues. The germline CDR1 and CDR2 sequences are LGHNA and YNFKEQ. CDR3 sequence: CTSSQVGAGASGTGELFF. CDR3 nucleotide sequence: TGTACCAGCAGCCAAGTCGGGGCGGGAGCTTCGGGCACCGGGGAGCTGTTTTTT.

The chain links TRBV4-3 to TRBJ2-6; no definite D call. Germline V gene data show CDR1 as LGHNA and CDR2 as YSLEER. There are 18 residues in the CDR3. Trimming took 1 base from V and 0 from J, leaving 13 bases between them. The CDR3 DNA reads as TGCGCCAGCAGCCAAGTCCCCCCCGGAAGCTCTGGGGCCAACGTCCTGACTTTC. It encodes CASSQVPPGSSGANVLTF.

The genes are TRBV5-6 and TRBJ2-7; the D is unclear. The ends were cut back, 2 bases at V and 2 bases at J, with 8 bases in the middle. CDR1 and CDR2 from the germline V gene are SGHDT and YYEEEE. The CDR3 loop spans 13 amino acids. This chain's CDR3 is CASSFSYAYEQYF. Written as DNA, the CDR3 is TGTGCCAGCAGCTTTTCCTACGCCTACGAGCAGTACTTC.